Each of the 20 T cell receptor beta chains below was sequenced from the same sample in a study of T-cell memory formation after mild COVID-19. TCRdb reanalysed the 5' RACE reads using MiXCR and keeps one entry per CDR3 protein. This repertoire shows approximately 400,000 distinct CDR3 sequences, about a sixth found once; its top ten account for 20% to 25%. The sample was PBMCs or a T cell subset sorted from them (not recorded which). Receptors originate from a man aged 18 to 35 who had mild COVID-19 (a few samples of this study predate the infection). Cell type and time point are not known.

With regard to this clonotype: A much more abundant neighbour one base away suggests this may be a read error. This chain links TRBV7-9 with TRBJ2-1; TRBD1 might be the D (8 bases). The germline V gene has CDR1 SEHNR and CDR2 FQNEAQ (reference sequence). This CDR3 has 14 residues. CDR3 in DNA: TGTGCCAGCAGCAGCGGGGACAGGTGGAATGACCAGTTCTTC. Protein sequence: CASSSGDRWNDQFF.

This clonotype was seen a few times. CDR3 region: CASSLLGVSGNTEAFF. The CDR3, as DNA: TGTGCCAGCAGCTTGCTTGGAGTTTCGGGGAACACTGAAGCTTTCTTT. V is TRBV5-6 and J is TRBJ1-1; D uncertain. The germline gives CDR1 SGHDT, CDR2 YYEEEE. The CDR3 has 16 amino acids. V lost 1 base to trimming and J lost 1 base, with 14 bases between them.

This clonotype has at least ten counts. This sequence joins TRBV20-1 and TRBJ2-7, with TRBD1 matching over 7 bases. The CDR3 sequence is 15 residues long. Trimming cost V 6 bases and J 3 bases; bases outside gene matches: 14. Germline assignment: CDR1 DFQATT and CDR2 SNEGSKA (reference sequence). CDR3 in DNA: TGCAGTGCACAGCCGGGACAGCTCCTGCTCTACGAGCAGTACGTC. It yields the protein CSAQPGQLLLYEQYV.

This clonotype was counted a few times. This sequence joins TRBV29-1 and TRBJ2-1; no clear D. The germline V gene encodes CDR1 SQVTM and CDR2 ANQGSEA. This CDR3 is built from 13 residues. The V and J ends lost 0 bases and 3 bases respectively, with 6 bases between them. This chain's CDR3 is CSVEEADYNEQFF. In DNA, the CDR3 is TGCAGCGTTGAAGAAGCAGACTACAATGAGCAGTTCTTC.

This clonotype was picked up a small number of times. The chain recombines TRBV6-1 with TRBJ1-5; D is undetermined. The ends were cut back, 4 bases at V and 4 bases at J, with 11 bases in the middle. The CDR3 sequence is 14 residues long. Germline loops: CDR1 MNHNS, CDR2 SASEGT. The CDR3 region is CASSAGATNQPQHF. CDR3 DNA: TGTGCCAGCAGTGCGGGCGCTACGAATCAGCCCCAGCATTTT.

This clonotype has a count of ten or more. The gene calls are TRBV7-9 and TRBJ2-1, with TRBD1 matching 7 bases. Germline CDR1 reads SEHNR; CDR2 reads FQNEAQ (reference sequence). This CDR3 is built from 15 residues. V was pared by 2 bases and J by 8 bases, with 9 bases of the junction left unmatched. The CDR3 sequence is CASSLLQAGGDEQFF. As DNA, the CDR3 is TGTGCCAGCAGCTTATTGCAGGCAGGGGGAGATGAGCAGTTCTTC.

This chain joins TRBV7-2 and TRBJ2-5, with a tentative D call TRBD2 (6 bases). Germline values: CDR1 SGHTA, CDR2 FQGNSA. Trimming shortened V by 8 bases and J by 5 bases, and 21 bases separated the two germline ends. The CDR3 covers 15 residues. CDR3 sequence reads: CASRPAGRAWETQYF. The DNA for the CDR3 is TGTGCCAGCCGCCCAGCGGGCAGGGCTTGGGAGACCCAGTACTTC.

The J gene is TRBJ2-7, the V gene TRBV4-1, with a possible D match to TRBD1 (6 bases). Germline V gene lookup returns CDR1 MGHRA and CDR2 YSYEKL. The CDR3 spans 16 residues. Trimming took 0 bases from V and 7 from J, leaving 19 bases between them. The DNA of the CDR3 is TGCGCCAGCAGCCAAGATTGGGGGCGGAGAGCTAATGAGCAGTACTTC. Translation gives CASSQDWGRRANEQYF.

The table lists this clonotype with a few counts. This sequence joins TRBV15 and TRBJ2-7; 8 bases agree with TRBD2. V trimming: 5 bases; J trimming: 3 bases; junction bases outside the gene matches: 6. CDR3 length: 14 residues. Looked up from germline, CDR1 is LNHNV and CDR2 is YYDKDF (reference sequence). CDR3: CATSPGLDNYEQYF. In DNA, the CDR3 is TGTGCCACCAGCCCGGGACTAGATAACTACGAGCAGTACTTC.

This chain joins TRBV7-2 and TRBJ2-3, with 10 nucleotides matching TRBD1. Unmatched junction bases numbered 5, after V lost 1 base and J lost 4 bases. The germline V gene has CDR1 SGHTA and CDR2 FQGNSA. CDR3 length: 16 residues. The CDR3: CASSLGGTGVSDTQYF. CDR3 bases: TGTGCCAGCAGCTTAGGAGGGACAGGGGTGTCAGATACGCAGTATTTT. The full variable domain, rest sourced from reference TRBV7-2 and TRBJ2-3, is GAGVSQSPSNKVTEKGKDVELRCDPISGHTALYWYRQSLGQGLEFLIYFQGNSAPDKSGLPSDRFSAERTGGSVSTLTIQRTQQEDSAVYLCASSLGGTGVSDTQYFGPGTRLTVL.

CDR3 sequence reads: CASSLQGGPYEQYF. The CDR3 bases are TGTGCCAGCAGCCTCCAGGGGGGCCCCTACGAGCAGTACTTC. The rearrangement links TRBV6-5 to TRBJ2-7, with TRBD1 as a possible D gene (7 bases). V shed 6 bases and J shed 2 bases, with 14 bases lying between them. Germline-derived CDR1 and CDR2 are MNHEY and SVGAGI. The CDR3 is 14 amino acids.

This clonotype has only a few counts. The V gene is TRBV5-4, the J gene TRBJ1-6; 8 bases line up with TRBD1. The CDR3 totals 13 residues. The V segment lost 1 base and the J segment 15 bases; nucleotides outside the gene matches: 6. Germline V CDR1 and CDR2: SGHNT, YYREEE (reference sequence). The CDR3 nucleotides read TGTGCCAGCAGCTTGACCGACAGGGGAATCCTCCACTTT. The encoded protein is CASSLTDRGILHF.

This chain joins TRBV28 and TRBJ2-3, with 9 nucleotides matching TRBD1. The CDR3 covers 17 residues. V trimming: 3 bases; J trimming: 2 bases; junction bases outside the gene matches: 9. CDR1 is MDHEN, CDR2 SYDVKM, per germline. In DNA form, the CDR3 reads TGTGCCAGCAGTTTCCCCCCGGGACAGGGATACACAGATACGCAGTATTTT. It translates to CASSFPPGQGYTDTQYF.

This chain uses TRBV5-5 with TRBJ1-1; D gene uncertain. Germline values: CDR1 SGHKS, CDR2 YYEKEE (reference sequence). The CDR3 contains 11 residues. Trimming pared 6 bases from V and 1 base from J, leaving 4 bases between. CDR3 sequence: CASIRNTEAFF. The CDR3 bases are TGTGCCAGCATTAGGAACACTGAAGCTTTCTTT.

The genes are TRBV11-2 and TRBJ2-5, with 9 bases lining up with TRBD2. The germline V gene has CDR1 SGHAT and CDR2 FQNNGV. V lost 5 bases and J lost 3; bases outside the gene matches: 10. This CDR3 has 16 residues. The CDR3 coding sequence is TGTGCCAGCAGCGCGTGGGGCGGGGGGGATAAAGAGACCCAGTACTTC. Its translation is CASSAWGGGDKETQYF.

The J gene is TRBJ1-1, the V gene TRBV5-1; 8 bases map to TRBD1. This CDR3 contains 16 residues. Per germline, CDR1 SGHRS and CDR2 YFSETQ. The junction had 12 bases not matched to a gene; V was cut back by 3 bases and J by 5 bases. The chain's CDR3 is CASSSRTGRGITEAFF. CDR3 nucleotides: TGCGCCAGCAGCTCGAGGACAGGGCGAGGAATTACTGAAGCTTTCTTT.

This clonotype was detected only once. The chain links TRBV5-5 to TRBJ2-7; a possible D gene is TRBD1 (6 bases). The CDR3 is made up of 16 amino acids. The V gene's germline CDR1 is SGHKS and CDR2 YYEKEE (reference sequence). Trimming took 4 bases from V and 6 from J, leaving 23 bases between them. The CDR3 loop is CASSANPDRMGLEQYF. The CDR3 DNA reads TGTGCCAGCAGCGCGAACCCAGACAGGATGGGCCTCGAGCAGTACTTC.

The rearrangement uses TRBV5-5 and TRBJ2-3; D gene unclear. This CDR3 comprises 14 residues. Trimming shortened V by 1 base and J by 4 bases, and 10 bases separated the two germline ends. Per the germline V gene, CDR1 is SGHKS and CDR2 is YYEKEE (reference sequence). The CDR3 sequence is CASSLYAGADTQYF. The CDR3 DNA is TGTGCCAGCAGCTTGTACGCCGGCGCAGATACGCAGTATTTT.

V gene TRBV20-1 combines with J gene TRBJ2-1; D may match TRBD1 or TRBD2 (6 bases each). This CDR3 is 15 amino acids long. V lost 8 bases and J 7 bases, leaving 24 bases between the germline ends. CDR1 is DFQATT, CDR2 SNEGSKA, per germline (reference sequence). CDR3 DNA: TGCAGTCCCCGTCGGGGGCCAGGTTCAAGGAATGAGCAGTTCTTC. This codes for CSPRRGPGSRNEQFF.

The gene calls are TRBV24-1 and TRBJ2-5; D possibly corresponds to TRBD2 (5 bases). Trimming removed 3 bases from V and 4 bases from J, with 14 bases in between. The germline V gene encodes CDR1 KGHDR and CDR2 SFDVKD. The CDR3 runs 15 residues. The CDR3 spells CATSDGLLGRETQYF. For the CDR3, the DNA is TGTGCCACCAGTGATGGGTTACTAGGGAGAGAGACCCAGTACTTC.